This entry lists 20 T cell receptor beta chains sequenced from one sample in a study of T cell repertoires in cytomegalovirus infection. From the reads, TCRdb called clonotypes with MiXCR, one entry per CDR3 protein. The table includes about 830,000 distinct CDR3 sequences, approximately 32% detected once. These receptors lack a known antigen. The input for sequencing was cultured CD8+ T cells from PBMCs, taken from culture after CMV antigen stimulation. These TCRs come from a human donor in good health (CMV status not recorded). Some clones in this sample may be carry-over from other donors' samples.

The chain employs TRBV27 and TRBJ1-6; no clear D gene. Germline V CDR1 and CDR2: MNHEY, SMNVEV (reference sequence). The CDR3 sequence is 14 residues long. V shed 4 bases and J shed 4 bases, with 8 bases lying between them. Here the CDR3 DNA reads TGTGCCAGCAGTTACCGGGATTATAATTCACCCCTCCACTTT. It translates to CASSYRDYNSPLHF.

This chain uses TRBV6-6 with TRBJ2-5; D perhaps matches TRBD2 (7 bases). The germline V and J ends were trimmed by 5 bases and 4 bases, with 11 bases remaining between them. The V gene's germline CDR1 is MNHNY and CDR2 SVGAGI (reference sequence). The CDR3 consists of 13 residues. The chain's CDR3 is CASSVRGGETQYF. CDR3 DNA: TGTGCCAGCAGTGTTAGGGGGGGAGAGACCCAGTACTTC.

Many counts were recorded for this clonotype. The V and J genes are TRBV7-2 and TRBJ2-1, with no clear D. The CDR3 extends over 14 amino acids. Trimming left V 5 bases short and J 2 bases short, with 10 bases between. Germline CDR1 reads SGHTA; CDR2 reads FQGNSA. CDR3 DNA sequence: TGTGCCAGCAGCCTCCTTGGACCCTACAATGAGCAGTTCTTC. Protein product: CASSLLGPYNEQFF.

The chain carries TRBV15 and TRBJ1-1; D possibly corresponds to TRBD1 (6 bases). The germline V gene encodes CDR1 LNHNV and CDR2 YYDKDF (reference sequence). V was pared by 4 bases and J by 6 bases, with 18 bases between. The CDR3 runs 15 residues. The CDR3 region is CATSKGGEGVSEAFF. Written as DNA, the CDR3 is TGTGCCACCAGCAAGGGGGGGGAGGGGGTGTCTGAAGCTTTCTTT.

This chain uses TRBV12-3 or TRBV12-4 with TRBJ1-6, with TRBD1 as a possible D gene (5 bases). V was trimmed by 6 bases and J by 9 bases, leaving 21 bases between them. The CDR3 contains 16 residues. The DNA for the CDR3 is TGTGCCAGCAGCCCCAAGGAGACAGCGGGGTCTTCACCCCTCCACTTT. Translation: CASSPKETAGSSPLHF.

This clonotype was recorded a few times. The rearrangement links TRBV5-4 to TRBJ2-1; 10 nucleotides align to TRBD2. This CDR3 region has 15 residues. V lost 4 bases and J lost 5; bases outside the gene matches: 6. Germline loops: CDR1 SGHNT, CDR2 YYREEE (reference sequence). CDR3 sequence (DNA): TGTGCCAGCAGCCCCTGGACTAGCGGCAACAATGAGCAGTTCTTC. The encoded protein is CASSPWTSGNNEQFF.

The chain recombines TRBV12-3 or TRBV12-4 with TRBJ2-6; unclear D gene. The CDR3 has 15 amino acids. Deletions cut 3 bases from V and 4 bases from J, with 10 bases between. CDR3 in DNA: TGTGCCAGCAGTTTCTCCACCCGGGGGGCCAACGTCCTGACTTTC. The encoded protein is CASSFSTRGANVLTF.

In its sample, this clonotype was seen a few times. The chain employs TRBV7-9 and TRBJ1-2; 8 bases map to TRBD1. The CDR3 spans 14 residues. CDR1 and CDR2 (germline): SEHNR, FQNEAQ (reference sequence). V shed 6 bases and J 8 bases; nucleotides not matched to a gene: 11. CDR3 bases: TGTGCCAGCAGAAATACTCAGGGGGCCGGAGGCTACACCTTC. It is translated as CASRNTQGAGGYTF.

This clonotype was observed a few times. The chain uses TRBV27 and TRBJ1-5; D is perhaps TRBD1 (5 bases). This CDR3 region has 15 residues. Germline V gene lookup returns CDR1 MNHEY and CDR2 SMNVEV (reference sequence). The V and J ends lost 5 bases and 0 bases respectively, with 11 bases between them. The chain's CDR3 is CASSRDFDSNQPQHF. The CDR3 nucleotides read TGTGCCAGCAGTCGGGACTTCGATAGCAATCAGCCCCAGCATTTT.

V and J are TRBV10-2 and TRBJ2-7; D is unclear. This CDR3 region has 13 residues. V shed 5 bases and J shed 0 bases, with 8 bases lying between them. The germline V gene has CDR1 WSHSY and CDR2 SAAADI. The CDR3 DNA is TGCGCCAGCAGTTCGTACGACTCCTACGAGCAGTACTTC. Amino acids: CASSSYDSYEQYF.

The rearrangement links TRBV7-9 to TRBJ1-2; 7 nucleotides match TRBD1. The CDR3 has 17 residues. J lost 2 bases, V lost 4 bases, and 13 bases had no gene match. Germline lookup yields CDR1 SEHNR and CDR2 FQNEAQ (reference sequence). CDR3 sequence reads: CASSSKQTGLENYGYTF. CDR3 in DNA: TGTGCCAGCAGCTCCAAGCAGACAGGGCTTGAGAACTATGGCTACACCTTC.

The rearrangement links TRBV2 to TRBJ2-7, with 7 bases lining up with TRBD1. The CDR3 consists of 15 residues. V gave up 2 bases and J gave up 4 bases; unmatched junction bases: 8. Germline V CDR1 and CDR2: SNHLY, FYNNEI. In DNA form, the CDR3 reads TGTGCCAGCAGTGAAATAGGGGGCACGATTTACGAGCAGTACTTC. This encodes CASSEIGGTIYEQYF.

To note about this clonotype: A read error may account for a junction end that differs from germline. The chain joins TRBV15 to TRBJ2-7; weak D call: TRBD1 (7 bases). CDR1 is LNHNV and CDR2 is YYDKDF in the germline V gene (reference sequence). CDR3 size: 17 residues. CDR3 amino acids: CATSRDRGTEFSYVQYF. CDR3 DNA sequence: TGTGCCACCAGCAGAGATCGCGGGACAGAGTTTTCCTACGTGCAGTACTTC.

V is TRBV6-2 or TRBV6-3 and J is TRBJ2-2, with unresolved D. The CDR3 runs to 13 residues. Trimming took 6 bases from V and 6 from J, leaving 11 bases between them. The germline V gene has CDR1 MNHEY and CDR2 SVGEGT. In DNA, the CDR3 is TGTGCCAGCAGACTTACGTATTCCGGGGAGCTGTTTTTT. Protein: CASRLTYSGELFF.

The chain employs TRBV7-4 and TRBJ2-2, with D uncertain. The CDR3 has 14 residues. Germline V gene lookup returns CDR1 SGHVT and CDR2 SQSDAQ. V lost 3 bases and J lost 7, with 12 bases in between. The CDR3 bases are TGTGCCAGCAGCTTTCCCCTTGGCGGCGGGGAGCTGTTTTTT. Amino acid sequence: CASSFPLGGGELFF.

At least ten counts were recorded for this clonotype. V gene TRBV7-8 combines with J gene TRBJ2-7, with 7 bases lining up with TRBD1. J was trimmed by 3 bases and V by 3 bases; bases with no gene match: 8. CDR1 is SGHVS, CDR2 FQNEAQ, per germline. The CDR3 extends over 15 amino acids. The CDR3 loop reads CASSLGGRDSYEQYV. DNA of the CDR3: TGTGCCAGCAGCTTGGGTGGCCGGGACAGCTACGAGCAGTACGTC.

This chain uses TRBV6-1 with TRBJ1-5, with D hard to call. The germline V and J ends were trimmed by 2 bases and 0 bases, with 5 bases remaining between them. Germline V lookup: CDR1 MNHNS, CDR2 SASEGT. The CDR3 has 14 amino acids. DNA of the CDR3: TGTGCCAGCAGTGAACCCTATAGCAATCAGCCCCAGCATTTT. This gives the protein CASSEPYSNQPQHF.

This clonotype was recorded a few times. This rearrangement joins TRBV7-9 to TRBJ1-1; D is unclear. The CDR3 has 14 amino acids. The germline V gene has CDR1 SEHNR and CDR2 FQNEAQ (reference sequence). Trimming stripped 2 bases from V and 8 bases from J, with 15 bases between. The CDR3, as DNA: TGTGCCAGCAGCTTATCGTTCATTACAGACGAAGCTTTCTTT. Translation gives CASSLSFITDEAFF.

The genes are TRBV29-1 and TRBJ1-3; D call uncertain. There are 14 residues in the CDR3. CDR1 and CDR2 from the germline V gene are SQVTM and ANQGSEA. With 7 bases removed from V and 3 bases from J, the gap between germline ends came to 16 bases. CDR3 bases: TGCAGCGCCCGGACCGAACCCAATGGAAACACCATATATTTT. Amino acid sequence: CSARTEPNGNTIYF.

The rearrangement joins TRBV19 to TRBJ1-5; D is undetermined. Trimming pared 3 bases from V and 3 bases from J, leaving 3 bases between. The CDR3 totals 12 residues. In germline, CDR1 is LNHDA, CDR2 SQIVND (reference sequence). CDR3 sequence: CASSMTNQPQHF. The CDR3, as DNA: TGTGCCAGTAGTATGACCAATCAGCCCCAGCATTTT.